This TCR beta chain stems from a study of blood T cell repertoires in COVID-19. Whole-study context: The analysed material was cDNA or gDNA that came from T cells, B-cell-depleted T cells, or PBMCs.

CDR3 length: 14 amino acids. V was shortened by 6 bases and J by 1 base, with 9 bases between the two germline ends. In germline, CDR1 is SEHNR, CDR2 FQNEAQ (reference sequence). In its sample, this clone was seen a few times. The assay was immunoSEQ multiplex PCR, and TCRdb's table has in-frame clones only and misses some. The table shows 200,000 to 300,000 clones, with 70% to 85% occurring only once. V and J are TRBV7-9 and TRBJ2-2, with D uncertain. Sequencing input: peripheral blood. This receptor was obtained from a woman aged 80 or over with acute or convalescent COVID-19. The CDR3 loop is CASRTPGNTGELFF. CDR3 bases: TGTGCCAGCAGAACACCGGGGAACACCGGGGAGCTGTTTTTT.